The 18 T cell receptor beta chains below all came from one sample that was sequenced in a study of shared clonotypes between healthy human individuals. Sequenced by immunoSEQ multiplex PCR; TCRdb stores in-frame clones only, minus some. The sample holds roughly 2,000,000 clones; roughly 95% are singletons and the top ten take approximately 1.2%. CD45RO negativity and positive selection for CCR7 defined naive CD8 cells, a population that excluded terminally differentiated effector memory CD45RA+ cells. Sequenced: naive CD8+ T cells sorted from blood. These receptors all stem from a man between 18 and 35 years old in good health.

V is TRBV6-5 and J is TRBJ2-3; possible D gene TRBD1, 5 bases. The V and J ends lost 2 bases and 4 bases respectively, with 10 bases between them. The CDR3 consists of 14 residues. Germline V CDR1 and CDR2: MNHEY, SVGAGI. CDR3 sequence: CASSYMEGADTQYF. The CDR3 nucleotides read TGTGCCAGCAGTTACATGGAAGGGGCAGATACGCAGTATTTT.

V gene TRBV10-3 combines with J gene TRBJ2-7; 9 nucleotides align to TRBD1. This CDR3 contains 13 residues. The germline V gene encodes CDR1 ENHRY and CDR2 SYGVKD. Unmatched junction bases numbered 8, after V lost 8 bases and J lost 6 bases. The CDR3 DNA follows: TGTGCCATCTCCGGGACAGGGAACGGCGAGCAGTACTTC. Translating it yields CAISGTGNGEQYF.

The gene calls are TRBV30 and TRBJ2-1; D is uncertain. Germline V gene sequence: CDR1 GTSNPN, CDR2 SVGIG (reference sequence). Trimming took 4 bases from V and 6 from J, leaving 10 bases between them. The CDR3 runs to 12 residues. CDR3 DNA sequence: TGTGCCTGGAATCCCGGGCTCAATGAGCAGTTCTTC. Encoded protein: CAWNPGLNEQFF.

V gene TRBV7-2 combines with J gene TRBJ1-5; no reliable D call. The CDR3 extends over 17 amino acids. The germline V and J ends were trimmed by 0 bases and 0 bases, with 12 bases remaining between them. Looked up from germline, CDR1 is SGHTA and CDR2 is FQGNSA. CDR3 loop: CASSLAPDISSNQPQHF. CDR3 bases: TGTGCCAGCAGCTTAGCCCCCGATATTAGTAGCAATCAGCCCCAGCATTTT.

The rearrangement links TRBV7-9 to TRBJ1-4; tentative D call: TRBD1 (5 bases). Germline V CDR1 and CDR2: SEHNR, FQNEAQ (reference sequence). This CDR3 contains 15 residues. V dropped 5 bases and J dropped 3 bases, with 13 bases sitting between them. DNA of the CDR3: TGTGCCAGCAGCAACCCTCAGGGAGCTAATGAAAAACTGTTTTTT. It is translated as CASSNPQGANEKLFF.

For this clone: A far larger clone is one nucleotide away, so this likely arose from a read error. The same CDR3 is also encoded by other DNA sequences in this sample. CDR3 in amino acids: CASSGLAGGPSYEQYF. The CDR3 region has the DNA TGTGCCAGCAGCGGACTAGCGGGAGGGCCCTCCTACGAGCAGTACTTC. The genes are TRBV9 and TRBJ2-7, with 14 bases that match TRBD2. Unmatched junction bases numbered 2, after V lost 3 bases and J lost 0 bases. This CDR3 is built from 16 residues. Germline V CDR1 and CDR2: SGDLS, YYNGEE.

The CDR3 DNA is TGTGCCAGCAGTGATCATGTCACAGGTCCTCGCACTGAAGCTTTCTTT. Residues: CASSDHVTGPRTEAFF. The chain combines TRBV2 with TRBJ1-1, with a tentative D call TRBD1 (5 bases). Germline V gives CDR1 SNHLY, CDR2 FYNNEI. Trimming removed 3 bases at V and 4 bases at J, with 18 bases between. The CDR3 sequence is 16 residues long.

The rearrangement links TRBV6-5 to TRBJ1-2; tentative D call: TRBD1 (5 bases). V was cut by 5 bases and J by 1 base, with 11 bases left in between. Germline V gene lookup returns CDR1 MNHEY and CDR2 SVGAGI. The CDR3 sequence is 14 residues long. CDR3 sequence reads: CASSQTVSNYGYTF. CDR3 DNA: TGTGCCAGCAGTCAGACAGTTAGTAACTATGGCTACACCTTC.

CDR3 sequence: CASSRAEDGSNSPLHF. The CDR3, as DNA: TGTGCCAGCAGTCGCGCGGAGGATGGAAGTAATTCACCCCTCCACTTT. V gene TRBV5-6 combines with J gene TRBJ1-6; D not certain. The CDR3 consists of 16 residues. Germline CDR1 and CDR2: SGHDT and YYEEEE. Trimming left V 5 bases short and J 6 bases short, with 18 bases between.

The chain is built from TRBV15 and TRBJ2-7; 16 bases are a match to TRBD2. CDR3 length equals 15 residues. J was trimmed by 4 bases and V by 3 bases; bases with no gene match: 0. CDR1 and CDR2 (germline): LNHNV, YYDKDF (reference sequence). In DNA, the CDR3 is TGTGCCACCAGCAGGGGACTAGCGGGGGGGTACGAGCAGTACTTC. This codes for CATSRGLAGGYEQYF. Using reference TRBV15 and TRBJ2-7 for the parts outside the CDR3, the full variable domain is DAMVIQNPRYQVTQFGKPVTLSCSQTLNHNVMYWYQQKSSQAPKLLFHYYDKDFNNEADTPDNFQSRRPNTSFCFLDIRSPGLGDTAMYLCATSRGLAGGYEQYFGPGTRLTVT.

Concerning this clone itself: Other DNA sequences within the sample encode an identical CDR3. J is TRBJ2-3 and V is TRBV5-1; D not certain. Germline V gives CDR1 SGHRS, CDR2 YFSETQ. The CDR3 sequence is 13 residues long. Trimming cost V 1 base and J 4 bases, with 7 bases left between them. The CDR3 is CASSLQGADTQYF. The CDR3 coding sequence is TGCGCCAGCAGCTTGCAAGGTGCAGATACGCAGTATTTT.

V and J are TRBV13 and TRBJ1-3; 7 bases are a match to TRBD1. Germline V gene lookup returns CDR1 PRHDT and CDR2 FYEKMQ (reference sequence). V lost 5 bases to trimming and J lost 0 bases; unmatched junction nucleotides: 10. This CDR3 has 17 amino acids. CDR3 DNA sequence: TGTGCCAGCAGCACTCTAACAGGGGATTTCTCTGGAAACACCATATATTTT. It translates to CASSTLTGDFSGNTIYF.

This clone appeared a few times. The rearrangement joins TRBV19 to TRBJ2-2; D not certain. The CDR3 contains 14 residues. In germline, CDR1 is LNHDA, CDR2 SQIVND (reference sequence). Trimming cost V 3 bases and J 0 bases, with 5 bases left between them. CDR3 in amino acids: CASSIWANTGELFF. In DNA, the CDR3 is TGTGCCAGTAGTATTTGGGCGAACACCGGGGAGCTGTTTTTT. Filled out from reference TRBV19 and TRBJ2-2, the complete variable domain reads DGGITQSPKYLFRKEGQNVTLSCEQNLNHDAMYWYRQDPGQGLRLIYYSQIVNDFQKGDIAEGYSVSREKKESFPLTVTSAQKNPTAFYLCASSIWANTGELFFGEGSRLTVL.

This clone was picked up one time. The chain combines TRBV2 with TRBJ2-3; D gene uncertain. The germline CDR1 and CDR2 sequences are SNHLY and FYNNEI. This CDR3 is built from 17 residues. Deletions cut 1 base from V and 2 bases from J, with 16 bases between. The CDR3 nucleotides are TGTGCCAGCAGTGAAGGAAGCAGTCTCGTGGACACAGATACGCAGTATTTT. This gives the protein CASSEGSSLVDTDTQYF.

Note on this clone: Germline is not matched at one junction end, which may reflect a read error. For the CDR3, the DNA is TGTGCCAGCAGTTTATGGGGCGGGACAGGCCACAACTTC. Its protein product is CASSLWGGTGHNF. This sequence joins TRBV28 and TRBJ2-7, with 8 bases fitting TRBD1. The germline CDR1 and CDR2 sequences are MDHEN and SYDVKM. The CDR3 runs 13 residues.

The chain recombines TRBV4-1 with TRBJ2-5; D is unclear. The length of the CDR3 is 14 residues. CDR1 is MGHRA, CDR2 YSYEKL, per germline. V lost 8 bases and J lost 0, with 13 bases in between. The CDR3 bases are TGCGCCAGCTCCCTCCAGAAATACCAAGAGACCCAGTACTTC. Translated: CASSLQKYQETQYF.

The chain employs TRBV27 and TRBJ2-2, with D tentatively TRBD2 (5 bases). V lost 7 bases and J lost 4, with 19 bases in between. CDR1 is MNHEY, CDR2 SMNVEV, per germline (reference sequence). The CDR3 covers 16 residues. CDR3 nucleotides: TGTGCCAGCATCAATGGAGCGGACGTGGGCACCGGGGAGCTGTTTTTT. As protein: CASINGADVGTGELFF.

This chain links TRBV5-1 with TRBJ2-1; TRBD2 agrees at 12 bases. The CDR3 runs 18 residues. Per germline, CDR1 SGHRS and CDR2 YFSETQ. J lost 1 base, V lost 5 bases, and 10 bases had no gene match. The DNA of the CDR3 is TGCGCCAGCAGTCCAGGACTAGCGGGGTCCATTTCCTACAATGAGCAGTTCTTC. Residues: CASSPGLAGSISYNEQFF.